Listed below are T cell receptor delta chains from one sample, sequenced in a study of gamma-delta chains in newborns, infants, children. TCRdb re-called the reads through CATT. Here the sample spans some 3,000 delta-chain clones, roughly 1.4% being singletons. The sample comprised blood. These receptors all come from a child who was a newborn, infant or young child, either healthy, febrile or measles-vaccinated (not recorded which). The CDR3 runs from the conserved cysteine through the conserved F or W. Each record gives: clone size, V gene, CDR3 protein. For some rows the clone size is stated as once, few or many, or as a class when expanded; others skip it.

large	TRAV29/DV5	CAASALGSSWDTRQMFF
few	TRDV2	CACDRGKSSRDARQMFF
.	TRDV2	CACDTMSEGYASSWDTRQMFF
.	TRDV2	CACDLLGDTLTAQLFF
few	TRDV2	CACDTVGDARQMFF
medium-sized	TRDV2	CACDPTGGYRSSWDTRQMFF
.	TRDV2	CARDTLGPDPGDTRQMFF
.	TRDV2	CACDSVLGGTRHWGTRQMFF
.	TRDV2	CACDAVGTGGYVDDKPIF
few	TRDV2	CACDLLGDISWDTRQMFF
.	TRDV2	CACDSSWATLQMFF
large	TRDV2	CACDTWGPGSWDTRQMFF
.	TRDV1	CALGELPKEEGVPYTDKLIF
large	TRDV2	CACDVLGDSSWDTRQMFF
medium-sized	TRDV3	CAFRLGAPYTDKLIF
.	TRDV2	CACDTYWGSSWDTRQMFF